Following are 4 T cell receptor beta chains from one sample sequenced in a study of CD8+ T cells in alopecia areata (dated by TCRdb to 2016 to 2019). This specimen's time point label, interpreted: around 24 weeks on oral tofacitinib. The sample's treatment or condition label, decoded: oral pan-JAK inhibitor, 5-10 mg twice daily. Library preparation employed the immunoSEQ multiplex PCR assay. To provide template for TCR sequencing, every sample had RNA extracted and reverse transcribed into cDNA. TCRdb retrieved this table from immuneACCESS and kept in-frame rearrangements only. Not all clones are present; in checked studies, unresolved V genes account for under half, and no reason is known for the remainder. In this sample the table shows around 99,000 clones, around 83% of which occur a single time. The top ten clones comprise roughly 25% of the sample. This specimen was CD8+ T cells sorted from blood, taken at week 24, from a patient treated with tofacitinib. Source of these receptors: a human donor with alopecia areata.

The genes are TRBV6-6 and TRBJ2-7; a possible D gene is TRBD1 (5 bases). The CDR3 is 12 residues long. The germline CDR1 and CDR2 sequences are MNHNY and SVGAGI (reference sequence). V lost 7 bases, J lost 3 bases, and 10 bases lay in between. The CDR3 DNA reads as TGTGCCAGCACGCAGGGTCTCTACGAGCAGTACTTC. This codes for CASTQGLYEQYF.

V gene TRBV28 combines with J gene TRBJ2-7; D remains unclear. The V and J ends lost 4 bases and 1 base respectively, with 11 bases between them. Germline V CDR1 and CDR2: MDHEN, SYDVKM. This CDR3 region has 14 residues. CDR3 loop: CASSYPGLSYEQYF. CDR3 sequence (DNA): TGTGCCAGCAGTTACCCCGGGTTGTCCTACGAGCAGTACTTC.

V is TRBV12-5 and J is TRBJ1-5; tentative D call: TRBD1 (6 bases). Looked up from germline, CDR1 is LGHNT and CDR2 is FRNRAP. The CDR3 sequence is 15 residues long. Trimming removed 1 base at V and 4 bases at J, with 11 bases between. The CDR3 loop reads CASGLGGGGNQPQHF. The CDR3 bases are TGTGCTAGTGGTTTGGGAGGGGGGGGAAATCAGCCCCAGCATTTT.

This clone was counted a few times. The chain is built from TRBV7-8 and TRBJ2-7, with 11 positions matching TRBD2. V shed 5 bases and J 0 bases; nucleotides not matched to a gene: 6. The CDR3 runs 16 residues. The germline V gene encodes CDR1 SGHVS and CDR2 FQNEAQ. The CDR3 bases are TGTGCCAGCAGCCACATCACTAGCGGGGGCTCCTACGAGCAGTACTTC. It codes for CASSHITSGGSYEQYF.